This paragraph reports one T cell receptor (beta chain). The germline V and J ends were trimmed by 3 bases and 10 bases, with 12 bases remaining between them. Germline CDR1 reads SGHTA; CDR2 reads FQGNSA. This CDR3 region has 12 residues. The data were produced by immunoSEQ multiplex PCR, yet TCRdb's version contains in-frame clones alone and is incomplete. The profile shows roughly 100,000 clones, more than 75% of them singletons. This entry comes from a study of cytotoxic CD8 clonotypes in ibrutinib-treated CLL. The J gene is TRBJ1-1, the V gene TRBV7-2; perhaps TRBD1 as D (5 bases). This clonotype originated in a human donor with chronic lymphocytic leukemia. Sequences were derived from PBMCs, sampled after 12 months of ibrutinib treatment. CDR3 residues: CASSFPRAGAFF. CDR3 bases: TGTGCCAGCAGCTTTCCCAGGGCGGGAGCTTTCTTT.